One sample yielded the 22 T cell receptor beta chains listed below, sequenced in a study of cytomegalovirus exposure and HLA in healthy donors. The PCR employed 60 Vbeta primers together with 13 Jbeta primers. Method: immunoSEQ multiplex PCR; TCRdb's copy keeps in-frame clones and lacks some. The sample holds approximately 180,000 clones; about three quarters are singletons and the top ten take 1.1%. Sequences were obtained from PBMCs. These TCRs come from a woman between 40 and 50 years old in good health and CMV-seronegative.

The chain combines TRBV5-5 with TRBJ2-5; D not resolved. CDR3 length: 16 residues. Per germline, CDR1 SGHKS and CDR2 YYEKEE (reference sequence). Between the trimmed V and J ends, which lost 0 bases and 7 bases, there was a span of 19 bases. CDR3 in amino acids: CASSLEIMSSFGTQYF. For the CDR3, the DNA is TGTGCCAGCAGCTTGGAGATTATGAGTAGTTTTGGGACCCAGTACTTC.

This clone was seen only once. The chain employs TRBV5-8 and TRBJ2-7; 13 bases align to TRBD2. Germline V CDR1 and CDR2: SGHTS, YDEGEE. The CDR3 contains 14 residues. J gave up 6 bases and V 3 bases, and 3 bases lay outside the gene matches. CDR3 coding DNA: TGTGCCAGCAGCTGGACTAGCGGGAGTCCCGAGCAGTACGTC. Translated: CASSWTSGSPEQYV.

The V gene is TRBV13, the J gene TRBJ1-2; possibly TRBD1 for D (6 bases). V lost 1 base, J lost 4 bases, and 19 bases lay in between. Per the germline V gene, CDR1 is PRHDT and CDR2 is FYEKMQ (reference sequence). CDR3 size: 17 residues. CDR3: CASSLALSPGAGYGYTF. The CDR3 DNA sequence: TGTGCCAGCAGCTTAGCCCTCTCCCCAGGGGCAGGCTATGGCTACACCTTC. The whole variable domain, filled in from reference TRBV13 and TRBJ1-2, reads AAGVIQSPRHLIKEKRETATLKCYPIPRHDTVYWYQQGPGQDPQFLISFYEKMQSDKGSIPDRFSAQQFSDYHSELNMSSLELGDSALYFCASSLALSPGAGYGYTFGSGTRLTVV.

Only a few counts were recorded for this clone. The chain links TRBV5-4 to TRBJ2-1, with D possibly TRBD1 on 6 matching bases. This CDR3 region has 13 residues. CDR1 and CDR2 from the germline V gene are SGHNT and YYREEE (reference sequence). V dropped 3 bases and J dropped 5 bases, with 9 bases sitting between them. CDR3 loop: CASSWTADNEQFF. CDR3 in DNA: TGTGCCAGCAGCTGGACAGCGGACAATGAGCAGTTCTTC.

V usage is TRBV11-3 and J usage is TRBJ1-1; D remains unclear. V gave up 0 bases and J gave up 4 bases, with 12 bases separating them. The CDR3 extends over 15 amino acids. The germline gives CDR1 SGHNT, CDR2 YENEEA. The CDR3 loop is CASSLDDRSFTEAFF. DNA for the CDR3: TGTGCCAGCAGCTTAGATGACCGGAGTTTCACTGAAGCTTTCTTT.

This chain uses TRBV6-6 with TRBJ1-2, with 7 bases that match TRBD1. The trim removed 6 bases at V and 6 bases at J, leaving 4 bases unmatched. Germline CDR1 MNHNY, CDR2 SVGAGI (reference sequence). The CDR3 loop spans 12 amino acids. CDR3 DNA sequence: TGTGCCAGCAGGAGAGACAGGGATGGCTACACCTTC. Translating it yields CASRRDRDGYTF.

This CDR3 reads CASKGTGEYVGYTF. CDR3 sequence (DNA): TGTGCCAGCAAGGGGACAGGAGAGTATGTTGGCTACACCTTC. The rearrangement links TRBV27 to TRBJ1-2, with 8 bases aligning to TRBD1. This CDR3 spans 14 amino acids. The ends lost 7 bases at V and 7 bases at J; junction bases unmatched: 11. Germline V gives CDR1 MNHEY, CDR2 SMNVEV (reference sequence).

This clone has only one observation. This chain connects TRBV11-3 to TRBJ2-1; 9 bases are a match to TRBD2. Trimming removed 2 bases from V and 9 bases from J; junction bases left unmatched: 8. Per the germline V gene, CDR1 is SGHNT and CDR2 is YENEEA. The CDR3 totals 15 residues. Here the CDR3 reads CASSLNSGSRSEQFF. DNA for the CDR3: TGTGCCAGCAGCTTAAATAGCGGGAGCAGGAGTGAGCAGTTCTTC.

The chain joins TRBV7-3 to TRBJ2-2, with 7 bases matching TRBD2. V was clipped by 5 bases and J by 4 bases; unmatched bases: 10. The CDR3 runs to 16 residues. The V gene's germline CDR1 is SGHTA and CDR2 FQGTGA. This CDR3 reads CASSQPGGGTTGELFF. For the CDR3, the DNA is TGTGCCAGCAGCCAGCCGGGAGGAGGGACCACCGGGGAGCTGTTTTTT.

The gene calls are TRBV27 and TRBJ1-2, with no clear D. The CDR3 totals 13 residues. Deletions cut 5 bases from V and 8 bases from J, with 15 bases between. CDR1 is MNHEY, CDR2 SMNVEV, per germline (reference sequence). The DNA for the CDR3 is TGTGCCAGCAGTCCCGGGCCGGACTGGGGCTACACCTTC. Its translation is CASSPGPDWGYTF.

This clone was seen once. DNA for the CDR3: TGCGCCAGCAGCTTGGGGGGACTAGGCGCGAACACCGGGGAGCTGTTTTTT. This sequence encodes CASSLGGLGANTGELFF. This chain joins TRBV5-1 and TRBJ2-2, with TRBD2 matching 8 bases. Germline V CDR1 and CDR2: SGHRS, YFSETQ. V trimming: 0 bases; J trimming: 0 bases; junction bases outside the gene matches: 4. This CDR3 is 17 amino acids long.

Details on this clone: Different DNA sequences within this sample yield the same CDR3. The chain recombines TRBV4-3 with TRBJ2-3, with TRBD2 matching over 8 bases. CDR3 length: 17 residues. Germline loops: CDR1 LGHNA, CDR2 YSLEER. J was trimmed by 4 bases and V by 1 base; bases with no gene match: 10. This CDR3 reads CASSQGSTGGYSDTQYF. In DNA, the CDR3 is TGCGCCAGCAGCCAAGGATCGACGGGAGGGTATTCAGATACGCAGTATTTT.

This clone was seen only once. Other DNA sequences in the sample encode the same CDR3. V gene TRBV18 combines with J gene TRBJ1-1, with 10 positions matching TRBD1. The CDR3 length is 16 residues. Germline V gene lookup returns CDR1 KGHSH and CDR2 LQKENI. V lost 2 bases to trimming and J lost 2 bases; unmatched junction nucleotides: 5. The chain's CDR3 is CASSPRDRGVNTEAFF. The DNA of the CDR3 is TGTGCCAGCTCACCAAGGGACAGGGGTGTTAACACTGAAGCTTTCTTT.

The CDR3 loop is CASSYSAGGNEKLFF. The CDR3 coding sequence is TGTGCCAGCAGTTACTCGGCCGGGGGGAATGAAAAACTGTTTTTT. The chain links TRBV6-6 to TRBJ1-4; TRBD1 might be the D (5 bases). V was trimmed by 0 bases and J by 5 bases, leaving 10 bases between them. CDR1 is MNHNY and CDR2 is SVGAGI in the germline V gene (reference sequence). This CDR3 has 15 amino acids.

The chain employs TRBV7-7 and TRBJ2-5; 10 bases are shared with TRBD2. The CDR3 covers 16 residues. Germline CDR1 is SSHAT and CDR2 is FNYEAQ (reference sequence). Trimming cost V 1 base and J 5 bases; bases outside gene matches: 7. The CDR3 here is CASSLGLAGVSETQYF. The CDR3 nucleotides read TGTGCCAGCAGCTTAGGCCTAGCGGGAGTATCGGAGACCCAGTACTTC.

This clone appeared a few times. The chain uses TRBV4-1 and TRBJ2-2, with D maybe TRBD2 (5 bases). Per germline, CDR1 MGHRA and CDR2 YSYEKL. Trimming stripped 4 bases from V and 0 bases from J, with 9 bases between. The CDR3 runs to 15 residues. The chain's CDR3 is CASSPGTANTGELFF. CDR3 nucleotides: TGCGCCAGCAGCCCGGGAACAGCGAACACCGGGGAGCTGTTTTTT.

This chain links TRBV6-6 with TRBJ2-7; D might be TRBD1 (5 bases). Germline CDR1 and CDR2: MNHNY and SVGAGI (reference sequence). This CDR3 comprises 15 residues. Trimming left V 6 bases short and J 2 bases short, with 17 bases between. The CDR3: CASSPKIGAPYEQYV. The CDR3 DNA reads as TGTGCCAGCAGCCCCAAAATAGGGGCTCCCTACGAGCAGTACGTC.

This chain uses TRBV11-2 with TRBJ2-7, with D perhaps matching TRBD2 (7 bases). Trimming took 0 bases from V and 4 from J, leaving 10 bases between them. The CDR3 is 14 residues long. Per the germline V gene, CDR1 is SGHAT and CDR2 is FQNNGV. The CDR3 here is CASSLEGGTYEQYV. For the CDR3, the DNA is TGTGCCAGCAGCTTAGAGGGGGGGACATACGAGCAGTACGTC.

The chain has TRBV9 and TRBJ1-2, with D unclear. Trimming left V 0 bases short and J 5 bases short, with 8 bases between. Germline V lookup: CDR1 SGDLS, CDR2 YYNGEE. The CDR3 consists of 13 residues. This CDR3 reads CASSVGTEYGYTF. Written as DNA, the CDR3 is TGTGCCAGCAGCGTAGGAACAGAGTATGGCTACACCTTC. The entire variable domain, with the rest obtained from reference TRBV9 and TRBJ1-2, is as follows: DSGVTQTPKHLITATGQRVTLRCSPRSGDLSVYWYQQSLDQGLQFLIQYYNGEERAKGNILERFSAQQFPDLHSELNLSSLELGDSALYFCASSVGTEYGYTFGSGTRLTVV.

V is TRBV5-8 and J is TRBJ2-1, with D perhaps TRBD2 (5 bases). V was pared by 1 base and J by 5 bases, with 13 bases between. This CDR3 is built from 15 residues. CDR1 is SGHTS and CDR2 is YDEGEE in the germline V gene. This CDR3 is CASSLKWGENNEQFF. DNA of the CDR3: TGTGCCAGCAGCTTGAAGTGGGGAGAAAACAATGAGCAGTTCTTC.

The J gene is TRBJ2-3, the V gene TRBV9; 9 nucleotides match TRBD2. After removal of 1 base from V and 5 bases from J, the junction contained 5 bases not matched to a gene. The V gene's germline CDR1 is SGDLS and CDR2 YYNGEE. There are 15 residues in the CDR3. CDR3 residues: CASSVSSGMGDTQYF. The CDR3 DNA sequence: TGTGCCAGCAGCGTATCTAGCGGGATGGGAGATACGCAGTATTTT.

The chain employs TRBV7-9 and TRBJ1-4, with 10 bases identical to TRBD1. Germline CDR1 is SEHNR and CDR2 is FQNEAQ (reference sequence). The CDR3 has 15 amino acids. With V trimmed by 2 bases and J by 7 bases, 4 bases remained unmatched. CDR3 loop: CASSLTTGGGEKLFF. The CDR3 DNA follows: TGTGCCAGCAGCTTAACGACAGGGGGCGGTGAAAAACTGTTTTTT.